Presented here are 26 T cell receptor beta chains from one specimen sequenced in a study of response to subunit inactivated influenza vaccine. TCRdb itself ran the RT-PCR reads through MiXCR, one entry per CDR3 protein. The sample has roughly 700,000 distinct CDR3 sequences; around 13% are singletons. The sample here was PBMCs from blood, taken 14 to 15 days before vaccination. The receptors originated from a man in his forties or fifties who received an inactivated influenza vaccine.

This clonotype came up a few times. The chain is built from TRBV15 and TRBJ1-5, with a weak D call TRBD1 (5 bases). Between the trimmed V and J ends, which lost 5 bases and 4 bases, there was a span of 15 bases. CDR1 and CDR2 (germline): LNHNV, YYDKDF (reference sequence). The CDR3 has 15 residues. CDR3 amino acids: CATSRPGTENQPQHF. The CDR3 coding sequence is TGTGCCACCAGCCGGCCTGGGACTGAAAATCAGCCCCAGCATTTT.

This clonotype was detected once. The chain recombines TRBV5-1 with TRBJ2-1; TRBD2 matches 10 bases. Germline lookup yields CDR1 SGHRS and CDR2 YFSETQ. V trimming: 5 bases; J trimming: 2 bases; junction bases outside the gene matches: 4. The CDR3 consists of 15 residues. This CDR3 is CASRYTSGTYNEQFF. CDR3 DNA: TGCGCCAGCAGATATACTAGCGGGACCTACAATGAGCAGTTCTTC.

As DNA, the CDR3 is TGTGCCAGCAGCGCACGACAGGGGGCCTACAATGAGCAGTTCTTC. Residues: CASSARQGAYNEQFF. The V call is TRBV7-9, the J call TRBJ2-1; 9 positions agree with TRBD1. The length of the CDR3 is 15 residues. J was trimmed by 2 bases and V by 5 bases; bases with no gene match: 4. Germline-derived CDR1 and CDR2 are SEHNR and FQNEAQ (reference sequence).

This clonotype was counted only a few times. The V call is TRBV11-2, the J call TRBJ2-7; TRBD1 matches 7 bases. The J segment lost 7 bases and the V segment lost 1 base, leaving 31 bases of the junction unmatched. There are 22 residues in the CDR3. Germline V CDR1 and CDR2: SGHAT, FQNNGV. The DNA for the CDR3 is TGTGCCAGCAGCTTAGGTCAGGTGGGACAGAGCGTCCTACGAGTTGGGAAGCTAGAGCAGTACTTC. Protein product: CASSLGQVGQSVLRVGKLEQYF.

This clonotype was observed a handful of times. The genes are TRBV28 and TRBJ2-3; possibly TRBD1 or TRBD2 for D (5 bases each). V dropped 8 bases and J dropped 4 bases, with 22 bases sitting between them. The CDR3 covers 16 residues. Germline-derived CDR1 and CDR2 are MDHEN and SYDVKM. CDR3 in DNA: TGTGCCAGCCATCCCCGGGGTTTGGGGCGGTCAGATACGCAGTATTTT. Amino acid sequence: CASHPRGLGRSDTQYF.

This clonotype was observed a few times. The rearrangement joins TRBV29-1 to TRBJ1-1, with D hard to call. Germline V gives CDR1 SQVTM, CDR2 ANQGSEA. V was cut by 2 bases and J by 0 bases, with 10 bases left in between. The CDR3 is 14 amino acids. CDR3 coding DNA: TGCAGCGTTGAACCGAAACTCATGAACACTGAAGCTTTCTTT. Amino acid sequence: CSVEPKLMNTEAFF.

This clonotype was counted between two and nine times. The rearrangement joins TRBV28 to TRBJ2-1, with TRBD2 matching 9 bases. CDR1 and CDR2 from the germline V gene are MDHEN and SYDVKM. The CDR3 spans 15 residues. Unmatched junction bases numbered 10, after V lost 6 bases and J lost 7 bases. CDR3 sequence reads: CASSTGTSRKNEQFF. DNA of the CDR3: TGTGCCAGCAGCACCGGGACTAGCAGAAAGAATGAGCAGTTCTTC.

This rearrangement joins TRBV11-2 to TRBJ1-3; the D is unclear. The CDR3 is 16 residues long. V was trimmed by 6 bases and J by 4 bases, leaving 19 bases between them. CDR1 is SGHAT and CDR2 is FQNNGV in the germline V gene. CDR3 loop: CASRQYNQRKGNTIYF. DNA for the CDR3: TGTGCCAGCAGACAATATAACCAGCGCAAGGGAAACACCATATATTTT.

This clonotype was found a few times. The chain uses TRBV11-2 and TRBJ2-1; D unclear. From germline, CDR1 is SGHAT and CDR2 FQNNGV. This CDR3 spans 13 amino acids. The V and J ends lost 2 bases and 11 bases respectively, with 13 bases between them. The CDR3 bases are TGTGCCAGCAGCTTAAGGCTTCCCGGCAAGCAGTTCTTC. Translating gives CASSLRLPGKQFF.

The CDR3: CASSLMRGQETQYF. CDR3 coding DNA: TGTGCCAGCAGCTTAATGAGGGGGCAAGAGACCCAGTACTTC. V and J are TRBV7-2 and TRBJ2-5; the D gene is possibly TRBD1 (6 bases). This CDR3 is built from 14 residues. The germline V gene has CDR1 SGHTA and CDR2 FQGNSA. Trimming removed 2 bases at V and 2 bases at J, with 9 bases between.

This clonotype has only a few counts. The V and J genes are TRBV7-2 and TRBJ2-4; 8 bases fit TRBD1. The CDR3 is 15 amino acids. J gave up 7 bases and V 6 bases, and 11 bases lay outside the gene matches. CDR1 and CDR2 from the germline V gene are SGHTA and FQGNSA. The CDR3 DNA reads TGTGCCAGCAGATCCGTGTCGGGGGACAGGAACATTCAGTACTTC. The encoded protein is CASRSVSGDRNIQYF.

In its sample, this clonotype was seen a few times. The rearrangement uses TRBV6-5 and TRBJ2-7, with unresolved D. CDR3 size: 11 residues. V was pared by 7 bases and J by 4 bases, with 8 bases between. Germline lookup yields CDR1 MNHEY and CDR2 SVGAGI. The DNA for the CDR3 is TGTGCCAGCATGGCCGAGTACGAGCAGTACTTC. Protein: CASMAEYEQYF.

The chain has TRBV20-1 and TRBJ2-7; D may be TRBD2 (6 bases). V dropped 1 base and J dropped 4 bases, with 17 bases sitting between them. Germline CDR1 and CDR2: DFQATT and SNEGSKA (reference sequence). The CDR3 is 15 residues long. In DNA, the CDR3 is TGCAGTGCTAGAGGTTCGGGCGGGAATCCTTACGAGCAGTACTTC. This codes for CSARGSGGNPYEQYF.

This clonotype has only a few counts. This chain joins TRBV4-3 and TRBJ2-3; D uncertain. The CDR3 covers 13 residues. The germline CDR1 and CDR2 sequences are LGHNA and YSLEER. The ends were cut back, 0 bases at V and 4 bases at J, with 5 bases in the middle. In nucleotides, the CDR3 is TGCGCCAGCAGCCAAGATAGTTCAGATACGCAGTATTTT. Residues: CASSQDSSDTQYF.

This clonotype was recorded at least ten times. This chain connects TRBV12-3 or TRBV12-4 to TRBJ1-1, with D perhaps TRBD1 (6 bases). The CDR3 is made up of 15 amino acids. The ends were cut back, 3 bases at V and 3 bases at J, with 14 bases in the middle. CDR3 DNA sequence: TGTGCCAGCAGTTTTTCTTGGGGGCTGGACACTGAAGCTTTCTTT. Translated, it gives CASSFSWGLDTEAFF.

Of note for this clonotype: A much larger clone lies a single base off, so this may be a read error. V usage is TRBV5-1 and J usage is TRBJ1-6, with TRBD1 identical over 7 bases. Germline assignment: CDR1 SGHRS and CDR2 YFSETQ. This CDR3 spans 13 amino acids. This chain's CDR3 is CAGSDRENSPLHF. The CDR3, as DNA: TGCGCCGGCAGCGACAGGGAAAATTCACCCCTCCACTTT.

The chain is built from TRBV5-1 and TRBJ2-3; D may be TRBD1 (5 bases). Germline V gene lookup returns CDR1 SGHRS and CDR2 YFSETQ. V was clipped by 4 bases and J by 2 bases, with 17 bases between them. The CDR3 extends over 16 amino acids. CDR3 in DNA: TGCGCCAGCAGCCACCCCCCAGGGATTTACACAGATACGCAGTATTTT. This codes for CASSHPPGIYTDTQYF.

The table lists this clonotype with many counts. V gene TRBV24-1 combines with J gene TRBJ2-5; the D gene could be TRBD1 or TRBD2 (5 bases each). The CDR3 spans 16 residues. CDR1 KGHDR and CDR2 SFDVKD come from the germline V gene. Trimming took 0 bases from V and 4 from J, leaving 14 bases between them. CDR3 sequence: CATSDLQGTLGETQYF. The CDR3 bases are TGTGCCACCAGTGATTTGCAAGGGACCCTGGGAGAGACCCAGTACTTC.

This clonotype has more than one count but fewer than ten. V is TRBV6-2 or TRBV6-3 and J is TRBJ2-4, with TRBD2 matching 10 bases. This CDR3 has 20 residues. Germline V gene lookup returns CDR1 MNHEY and CDR2 SVGEGT. The trim removed 7 bases at V and 0 bases at J, leaving 18 bases unmatched. CDR3 DNA: TGTGCCAGCAATATTAGCCTTGGGACTAGCGAAGGATTAGCCAAAAACATTCAGTACTTC. Translated: CASNISLGTSEGLAKNIQYF.

The gene calls are TRBV28 and TRBJ2-7, with TRBD1 as a possible D gene (5 bases). Germline-derived CDR1 and CDR2 are MDHEN and SYDVKM. Trimming removed 6 bases from V and 0 bases from J, with 12 bases in between. The CDR3 has 14 amino acids. The CDR3 DNA follows: TGTGCCAGCAGATCCGCAGGGCGCTCCTACGAGCAGTACTTC. Translation: CASRSAGRSYEQYF.

The chain couples TRBV19 to TRBJ2-1, with 8 bases fitting TRBD2. Germline-derived CDR1 and CDR2 are LNHDA and SQIVND (reference sequence). The CDR3 is 13 residues long. J was trimmed by 8 bases and V by 5 bases; bases with no gene match: 5. The CDR3 here is CASSAGGLHEQFF. The CDR3, as DNA: TGTGCCAGTAGTGCGGGGGGACTCCATGAGCAGTTCTTC.

This clonotype showed up just a few times. The chain has TRBV20-1 and TRBJ2-7, with D possibly being TRBD1 (5 bases). V was shortened by 0 bases and J by 5 bases, with 8 bases between the two germline ends. This CDR3 is built from 12 residues. The V gene's germline CDR1 is DFQATT and CDR2 SNEGSKA (reference sequence). The DNA for the CDR3 is TGCAGTGCTAGAGATTCAGGGAACGAGCAGTACTTC. Protein sequence: CSARDSGNEQYF.

The CDR3 region is CSARDVAGDSPLHF. The CDR3 coding sequence is TGCAGTGCTAGAGATGTGGCAGGGGATTCACCCCTCCACTTT. The rearrangement uses TRBV20-1 and TRBJ1-6; the D gene is possibly TRBD1 (6 bases). The length of the CDR3 is 14 residues. Trimming removed 0 bases at V and 8 bases at J, with 11 bases between. Germline loops: CDR1 DFQATT, CDR2 SNEGSKA (reference sequence).

This clonotype appeared a few times. The V gene is TRBV7-8, the J gene TRBJ2-5, with TRBD1 matching over 8 bases. Losses at the gene ends were 1 base for V and 5 bases for J; bases not matched to a gene: 6. Germline V gene lookup returns CDR1 SGHVS and CDR2 FQNEAQ. The CDR3 runs to 15 residues. CDR3: CASSLVLGTGETQYF. In nucleotides, the CDR3 is TGTGCCAGCAGCTTAGTTCTTGGGACAGGCGAGACCCAGTACTTC. The full variable domain, completed using reference TRBV7-8 and TRBJ2-5, is GAGVSQSPRYKVAKRGQDVALRCDPISGHVSLFWYQQALGQGPEFLTYFQNEAQLDKSGLPSDRFFAERPEGSVSTLKIQRTQQEDSAVYLCASSLVLGTGETQYFGPGTRLLVL.

This clonotype was detected ten times or more. The chain joins TRBV7-2 to TRBJ2-1, with D possibly being TRBD1 (6 bases). Germline CDR1 and CDR2: SGHTA and FQGNSA. V shed 3 bases and J shed 2 bases, with 8 bases lying between them. The CDR3 is 14 residues long. CDR3 amino acids: CASSFRTAYNEQFF. As DNA, the CDR3 is TGTGCCAGCAGCTTCCGGACAGCCTACAATGAGCAGTTCTTC.

The chain links TRBV9 to TRBJ1-2; unclear D gene. This CDR3 spans 12 amino acids. Germline-derived CDR1 and CDR2 are SGDLS and YYNGEE. V shed 4 bases and J shed 7 bases, with 11 bases lying between them. The CDR3 is CASSKVGGGYTF. CDR3 coding DNA: TGTGCCAGCAGCAAGGTAGGAGGTGGCTACACCTTC.